This paragraph covers one T cell receptor (beta chain) sequence. Its specificity is unknown. This sample was taken from a study of T cells in localized non-small cell lung cancer. Study-wide findings and caveats: Overall survival was longer when the density of T cells in the blood was higher. A single tumor region was sequenced, leaving heterogeneity possible.

Clones were sequenced by immunoSEQ multiplex PCR, and TCRdb holds only the in-frame ones, with some missing. The sample lists some 40,000 clones, over 85% occurring once. CDR1 is SQVTM and CDR2 is ANQGSEA in the germline V gene. Trimming removed 7 bases from V and 10 bases from J, with 22 bases in between. This CDR3 contains 13 residues. The V and J genes are TRBV29-1 and TRBJ1-1; TRBD1 is a possible D gene (6 bases). The sequenced sample was peripheral blood, obtained before any cancer treatment. The receptor was isolated from a female donor of 60 years or more with stage I lung adenocarcinoma. The CDR3 coding sequence is TGCAGCGGTATAACAGGGACCGGTGGTGCAGCTTTCTTT. This translates into CSGITGTGGAAFF. The full variable domain, rest sourced from reference TRBV29-1 and TRBJ1-1, is SAVISQKPSRDICQRGTSLTIQCQVDSQVTMMFWYRQQPGQSLTLIATANQGSEATYESGFVIDKFPISRPNLTFSTLTVSNMSPEDSSIYLCSGITGTGGAAFFGQGTRLTVV.